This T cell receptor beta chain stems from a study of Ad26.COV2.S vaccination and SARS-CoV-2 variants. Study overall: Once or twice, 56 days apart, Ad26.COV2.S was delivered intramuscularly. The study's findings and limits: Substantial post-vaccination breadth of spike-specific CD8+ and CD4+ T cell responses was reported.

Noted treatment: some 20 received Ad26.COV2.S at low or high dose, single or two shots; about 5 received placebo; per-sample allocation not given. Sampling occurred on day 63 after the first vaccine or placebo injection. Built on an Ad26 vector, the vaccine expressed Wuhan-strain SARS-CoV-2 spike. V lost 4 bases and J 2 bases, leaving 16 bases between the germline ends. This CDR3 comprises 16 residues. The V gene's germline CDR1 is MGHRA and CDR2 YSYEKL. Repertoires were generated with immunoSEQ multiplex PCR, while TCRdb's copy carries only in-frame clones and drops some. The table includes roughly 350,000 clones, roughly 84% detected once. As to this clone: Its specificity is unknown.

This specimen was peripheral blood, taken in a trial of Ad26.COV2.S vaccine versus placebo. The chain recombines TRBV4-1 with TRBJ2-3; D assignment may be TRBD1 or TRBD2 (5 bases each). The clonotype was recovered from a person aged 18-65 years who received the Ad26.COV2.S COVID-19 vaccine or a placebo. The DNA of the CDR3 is TGCGCCAGCAGCCCCACGGGACGGCCGACCACAGATACGCAGTATTTT. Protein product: CASSPTGRPTTDTQYF.